This T cell receptor beta chain was sequenced in a study of CD8 T cells in Susac syndrome. Random hexamers were used to reverse transcribe the RNA input (about 0.45 to 1 ug). The TCR beta CDR3 was amplified by immunoSEQ multiplex PCR across 54 Vbeta, 13 Jbeta. TCRdb reanalysed the immunoSEQ multiplex PCR reads using MiXCR and keeps one entry per CDR3 protein. The sample consists of a few hundred thousand distinct CDR3 sequences, approximately 85% of them appearing once. Trimming stripped 3 bases from V and 7 bases from J, with 17 bases between. The CDR3 loop spans 15 amino acids. Germline lookup yields CDR1 MDHEN and CDR2 SYDVKM.

The chain joins TRBV28 to TRBJ2-3, with D possibly matching TRBD2 (6 bases). Material for sequencing was CD8+ T cells from PBMCs. The clonotype comes from a human donor with multiple sclerosis. CDR3 loop: CASSFEGLLRNTQYF. The CDR3 DNA is TGTGCCAGCAGTTTCGAGGGACTCCTGAGGAATACGCAGTATTTT.